This T cell receptor beta chain appears in the sequencing data of a study of radiotherapy plus CTLA-4 blockade in lung cancer. Findings of the study overall: Early blood T cell clone dynamics reportedly forecast response best, with interferon-beta. Among blood TCR repertoires after radiotherapy plus ipilimumab, tumor-derived clones expanded.

TCRdb keeps only in-frame clones here, not all; method: immunoSEQ multiplex PCR. This sample has 25,000 to 35,000 clones; approximately 78% occur once, and the top ten carry just under 25%. This CDR3 region has 14 residues. Trimming shortened V by 1 base and J by 2 bases, and 8 bases separated the two germline ends. From germline, CDR1 is SGHDN and CDR2 FVKESK. Focal radiation and CTLA-4 blockade (ipilimumab) were tested in chemo-refractory metastatic non-small-cell lung cancer patients. This clone was observed a single time. Its antigen is currently unknown. V gene TRBV14 combines with J gene TRBJ1-1; D unclear. This receptor was taken from a human donor with non-small cell lung cancer that progressed on radiotherapy plus ipilimumab. This specimen consisted of peripheral blood, obtained from a patient treated with radiotherapy plus ipilimumab. The CDR3 nucleotides are TGTGCCAGCAGCCAAGGGGCCCGAAACACTGAAGCTTTCTTT. Amino acids: CASSQGARNTEAFF. The entire variable domain, with the rest obtained from reference TRBV14 and TRBJ1-1, is as follows: EAGVTQFPSHSVIEKGQTVTLRCDPISGHDNLYWYRRVMGKEIKFLLHFVKESKQDESGMPNNRFLAERTGGTYSTLKVQPAELEDSGVYFCASSQGARNTEAFFGQGTRLTVV.